The TCR beta chain under discussion was sequenced for a study of OX40 agonist ivuxolimab in advanced cancers. Study in general: As their treatment, patients were administered ivuxolimab, an agonistic anti-OX40 (CD134) antibody. Patient treatment consisted of intravenous ivuxolimab administration every 2 weeks at 0.01 to 10 mg/kg.

TCRdb's table, derived via immunoSEQ multiplex PCR, lists solely in-frame clones and lacks some. Of fewer than 85,000 clones listed, just under 95% were seen once; the top ten hold 9.5% to 11%. V lost 5 bases to trimming and J lost 3 bases; unmatched junction nucleotides: 19. Germline V gene data show CDR1 as MNHEY and CDR2 as SMNVEV (reference sequence). CDR3 length: 18 residues. Study results and caveats: Partly responding patients at 0.1-3.0 mg/kg showed some of the smallest clonal expansion.

In regard to this clone: The antigen is not known.

If patients had autoimmune disease history or systemic immunosuppression, they were excluded. This receptor was taken from an adult with an advanced solid tumor such as melanoma, head and neck, liver or kidney cancer. The rearrangement joins TRBV27 to TRBJ2-7; 7 nucleotides align to TRBD1. The specimen was CD4+ or CD8+ T cells sorted from blood, collected in a trial of the OX40 agonist ivuxolimab. The CDR3 DNA reads as TGTGCCAGCAGTGAAAACAAAGGGGGCGCTCTCGTCATCTACGAGCAGTACTTC. This gives the protein CASSENKGGALVIYEQYF.